The 22 T cell receptor beta chains below were found in one sample sequenced in a study of cytomegalovirus exposure and HLA in healthy donors. The protocol was immunoSEQ multiplex PCR, while the TCRdb copy is restricted to in-frame clones and leaves out a portion. The sample records fewer than 400,000 clones, about nine tenths being singletons. The material sequenced was PBMCs. The receptors come from a woman aged 18 to 35 in good health and CMV-seronegative.

This chain joins TRBV5-6 and TRBJ2-7; 8 bases line up with TRBD2. Germline CDR1 reads SGHDT; CDR2 reads YYEEEE. The CDR3 totals 14 residues. The ends lost 3 bases at V and 1 base at J; junction bases unmatched: 3. CDR3 sequence: CASSWGLESYEQYF. CDR3 in DNA: TGTGCCAGCAGCTGGGGACTAGAATCCTACGAGCAGTACTTC.

The chain uses TRBV7-8 and TRBJ2-5; D is perhaps TRBD2 (5 bases). Germline CDR1 SGHVS, CDR2 FQNEAQ. The CDR3 loop spans 16 amino acids. V was pared by 3 bases and J by 4 bases, with 18 bases between. The CDR3 loop is CASSFSLGSLAETQYF. The CDR3 DNA is TGTGCCAGCAGCTTTAGCTTAGGCTCGCTAGCAGAGACCCAGTACTTC.

Notes on this clone: This same CDR3 is encoded by further DNA sequences in the sample. The chain combines TRBV7-9 with TRBJ1-2; the match to TRBD1 covers 11 bases. V lost 3 bases and J lost 8; bases outside the gene matches: 2. CDR1 SEHNR and CDR2 FQNEAQ come from the germline V gene (reference sequence). The CDR3 contains 13 residues. CDR3 sequence reads: CASSLGQGDGYTF. In nucleotides, the CDR3 is TGTGCCAGCAGCTTGGGACAGGGGGACGGCTACACCTTC.

The chain combines TRBV9 with TRBJ2-1; TRBD2 aligns across 9 bases. After removal of 0 bases from V and 3 bases from J, the junction contained 4 bases not matched to a gene. Germline CDR1 reads SGDLS; CDR2 reads YYNGEE. CDR3 length: 16 amino acids. The CDR3 bases are TGTGCCAGCAGCGTAGACGTAGCGGGGGACTACAATGAGCAGTTCTTC. The encoded protein is CASSVDVAGDYNEQFF.

This rearrangement joins TRBV29-1 to TRBJ1-1; D not certain. The CDR3 contains 11 residues. Germline assignment: CDR1 SQVTM and CDR2 ANQGSEA. The germline V and J ends were trimmed by 5 bases and 1 base, with 5 bases remaining between them. CDR3 amino acids: CSVYTNTEAFF. The CDR3 coding sequence is TGCAGCGTTTACACGAACACTGAAGCTTTCTTT.

The chain recombines TRBV2 with TRBJ2-7; no reliable D call. V was trimmed by 8 bases and J by 0 bases, leaving 23 bases between them. CDR1 and CDR2 from the germline V gene are SNHLY and FYNNEI. The CDR3 runs to 17 residues. CDR3 sequence: CASGPSLLELASYEQYF. In DNA, the CDR3 is TGTGCCAGCGGCCCTTCCCTGCTTGAATTGGCCTCCTACGAGCAGTACTTC.

As concerns this clone: A read error may account for a junction end that differs from germline. The CDR3 is CASSRDRSSYEQYF. The CDR3 DNA is TGTGCTAGCAGCCGGGACAGATCTTCCTACGAGCAGTACTTC. The rearrangement uses TRBV7-7 and TRBJ2-7; 7 bases agree with TRBD1. Germline CDR1 SSHAT, CDR2 FNYEAQ (reference sequence). The CDR3 covers 14 residues.

A single count supports this clone. An end of the junction differs from the germline gene, which may be a read error. The chain is built from TRBV11-2 and TRBJ2-7; a possible D gene is TRBD1 (5 bases). The CDR3 runs 14 residues. CDR1 and CDR2 from the germline V gene are SGHAT and FQNNGV. The DNA of the CDR3 is TGTGCCAGCAGCTACAGGCCCGGTTCGTACGGGCAGTACTTC. As protein: CASSYRPGSYGQYF.

The chain is built from TRBV4-1 and TRBJ1-3; 7 bases align to TRBD1. CDR3 length equals 17 residues. Germline V gene lookup returns CDR1 MGHRA and CDR2 YSYEKL. V dropped 3 bases and J dropped 0; count of bases not matched to a gene: 8. CDR3 in amino acids: CASSQMGTEFSGNTIYF. The CDR3 DNA reads TGCGCCAGCAGCCAGATGGGGACAGAATTCTCTGGAAACACCATATATTTT.

This chain connects TRBV4-2 to TRBJ2-1, with 7 bases aligning to TRBD2. There are 14 residues in the CDR3. Trimming cost V 6 bases and J 4 bases; bases outside gene matches: 6. Looked up from germline, CDR1 is LGHNA and CDR2 is YNFKEQ. The CDR3 reads CASRGGSQYNEQFF. In DNA, the CDR3 is TGTGCCAGCAGGGGGGGGAGCCAGTACAATGAGCAGTTCTTC.

This clone is a singleton in its sample. The J gene is TRBJ1-5, the V gene TRBV15; 8 bases fit TRBD1. V lost 5 bases, J lost 4 bases, and 4 bases stayed unmatched. Per germline, CDR1 LNHNV and CDR2 YYDKDF (reference sequence). The CDR3 loop spans 14 amino acids. Here the CDR3 reads CATSDRGLNQPQHF. As DNA, the CDR3 is TGTGCCACCAGCGACAGGGGTTTGAATCAGCCCCAGCATTTT. The full variable domain, in which reference TRBV15 and TRBJ1-5 provide the parts outside the CDR3, is DAMVIQNPRYQVTQFGKPVTLSCSQTLNHNVMYWYQQKSSQAPKLLFHYYDKDFNNEADTPDNFQSRRPNTSFCFLDIRSPGLGDTAMYLCATSDRGLNQPQHFGDGTRLSIL.

This sequence joins TRBV13 and TRBJ2-1; 8 nucleotides align to TRBD2. V shed 5 bases and J 9 bases; nucleotides not matched to a gene: 12. Germline values: CDR1 PRHDT, CDR2 FYEKMQ (reference sequence). The CDR3 sequence is 15 residues long. The CDR3 loop reads CASSEGGRFKGEQFF. CDR3 coding DNA: TGTGCCAGCAGCGAAGGCGGGAGGTTTAAAGGTGAGCAGTTCTTC.

This clone has only one observation. The genes are TRBV5-8 and TRBJ2-1; 10 bases are a match to TRBD2. The CDR3 is 18 amino acids. Looked up from germline, CDR1 is SGHTS and CDR2 is YDEGEE. The trim removed 6 bases at V and 1 base at J, leaving 13 bases unmatched. The CDR3 protein is CASTHSGTSAISYNEQFF. DNA of the CDR3: TGTGCCAGCACCCATTCCGGGACTAGCGCCATTTCCTACAATGAGCAGTTCTTC.

The chain uses TRBV28 and TRBJ2-7; possible D gene TRBD1, 5 bases. CDR1 is MDHEN, CDR2 SYDVKM, per germline. V lost 8 bases, J lost 7 bases, and 15 bases lay in between. The CDR3 contains 12 residues. The CDR3 reads CASHAGLGEQYF. The CDR3 DNA is TGTGCCAGCCACGCAGGGTTGGGGGAGCAGTACTTC.

V and J are TRBV5-1 and TRBJ2-2; no reliable D call. With 2 bases removed from V and 0 bases from J, the gap between germline ends came to 2 bases. This CDR3 contains 13 residues. Per the germline V gene, CDR1 is SGHRS and CDR2 is YFSETQ. The CDR3 is CASSFANTGELFF. The CDR3 coding sequence is TGCGCCAGCAGCTTCGCGAACACCGGGGAGCTGTTTTTT.

The V and J genes are TRBV7-2 and TRBJ2-1; maybe TRBD2 (6 bases). In germline, CDR1 is SGHTA, CDR2 FQGNSA. This CDR3 is 15 amino acids long. V gave up 2 bases and J gave up 0 bases, with 8 bases separating them. The CDR3 protein is CASSLIGSSYNEQFF. The CDR3 bases are TGTGCCAGCAGCTTAATCGGGAGCTCCTACAATGAGCAGTTCTTC.

The chain has TRBV14 and TRBJ2-7; 7 nucleotides agree with TRBD1. From germline, CDR1 is SGHDN and CDR2 FVKESK. The CDR3 covers 15 residues. The V and J ends lost 3 bases and 6 bases, in that order; junction bases with no gene match: 11. DNA for the CDR3: TGTGCCAGCAGCCAGTACAGGGGTAACGGCCTCGAGCAGTACTTC. As protein: CASSQYRGNGLEQYF.

The chain uses TRBV5-8 and TRBJ1-1, with D possibly matching TRBD1 (6 bases). The CDR3 runs to 17 residues. V was trimmed by 3 bases and J by 4 bases, leaving 22 bases between them. The germline V gene encodes CDR1 SGHTS and CDR2 YDEGEE. CDR3 in DNA: TGTGCCAGCAGCTCCGGAGATCGGGGGGCAGAAGTCACTGAAGCTTTCTTT. This sequence encodes CASSSGDRGAEVTEAFF.

The J gene is TRBJ1-4, the V gene TRBV9, with D possibly matching TRBD1 (6 bases). Per germline, CDR1 SGDLS and CDR2 YYNGEE. V shed 2 bases and J shed 6 bases, with 14 bases lying between them. The CDR3 has 15 residues. CDR3 in amino acids: CASSVRGEIDEKLFF. Here the CDR3 DNA reads TGTGCCAGCAGCGTCAGGGGAGAAATTGATGAAAAACTGTTTTTT.

The chain combines TRBV6-1 with TRBJ1-5; weak D call: TRBD1 (6 bases). This CDR3 is built from 14 residues. V lost 10 bases to trimming and J lost 6 bases, with 19 bases between them. The germline V gene encodes CDR1 MNHNS and CDR2 SASEGT. CDR3 loop: CAIQVGTGSQPQHF. The CDR3 bases are TGTGCCATCCAAGTGGGTACAGGGTCTCAGCCCCAGCATTTT.

J is TRBJ1-2 and V is TRBV27; 8 positions match TRBD1. The CDR3 contains 13 residues. Trimming took 5 bases from V and 3 from J; bases not matched to a gene: 2. Per germline, CDR1 MNHEY and CDR2 SMNVEV (reference sequence). The CDR3 region is CASSADRDYGYTF. In nucleotides, the CDR3 is TGTGCCAGCAGTGCGGACAGGGACTATGGCTACACCTTC.

This chain's CDR3 is CASSVSVATNEKLFF. The CDR3 DNA follows: TGTGCCAGCAGCGTCTCTGTCGCAACTAATGAAAAACTGTTTTTT. The chain uses TRBV9 and TRBJ1-4, with D hard to call. The germline gives CDR1 SGDLS, CDR2 YYNGEE. This CDR3 contains 15 residues. V was trimmed by 2 bases and J by 0 bases, leaving 8 bases between them.